The T cell receptor (beta chain) under discussion was sequenced for a study of graft-versus-host responses after intestinal transplantation. Concerning this clone itself: Its antigen remains unidentified. Other DNA sequences in this specimen translate into the identical CDR3.

TCRdb's copy holds only in-frame clones and misses some; the assay was immunoSEQ multiplex PCR. The sample has 95,000 to 150,000 clones; approximately 95% are singletons. This TCR was sampled from a human donor who received an intestinal transplant. The sequenced sample was unstimulated CD8+ T cells sorted from spleen or lymph node cells, obtained before intestinal transplant.

The CDR3 DNA follows: TGTGCCAGCAGTTACGGACAGGGTGACTACGAGCAGTACTTC. It specifies CASSYGQGDYEQYF. V is TRBV27 and J is TRBJ2-7; 8 bases align to TRBD1. The V gene's germline CDR1 is MNHEY and CDR2 SMNVEV (reference sequence). The CDR3 sequence is 14 residues long. V shed 4 bases, J shed 3 bases, and the junction held 5 bases outside the gene matches.